The TCR beta chain under discussion was sequenced for a study of cytomegalovirus exposure and HLA in healthy donors (dated by TCRdb to 2017 to 2019). Regarding the research as a whole: An earlier analysis of around 600 of the donors reported roughly 270 Gb of sequence data and 117 million unique TCR beta sequences from 150 million to 200 million T cells. To predict cytomegalovirus infection status, the study combined high-throughput TCR immunosequencing, statistical association of individual TCRs with disease status, and machine learning. In addition to the first cohort of hundreds of subjects, a separate validation cohort of 120 different subjects was used. Among about 370 genotyped donors of the cohort, an average of around 250,000 unique TCR beta nucleotide sequences was sequenced per donor, of which about 19% were non-productive. About five DR-DQ haplotypes were treated as single units for association and clustering because of strong linkage in the cohort. HLA typing included class I and class II loci at four-digit resolution. The genetic ancestry cluster associated with self-reported Caucasian donors included 81% of the 398 genotyped donors. The number of typed donors differed by locus: about 620-640 for A, B, C, DRB1 and DQB1; 500 to 550 for DQA1; around 580 for DPA1; and 400 to 480 for DPB1. The T cell repertoires of roughly 660 subjects were profiled by immunosequencing and related to cytomegalovirus serostatus. To study patterns of TCR occurrence, a later analysis re-analyzed previously published TCR beta repertoires from around 670 donors and added high-resolution HLA genotyping. To decide whether each TCR beta V gene segment behaved as functional or pseudogenic, an earlier analysis of several hundred of the donors relied on high-throughput TCR beta sequencing. In a later genetic analysis, genome-wide SNP genotypes for about 65% of the roughly 700 donors were used, and that subset was treated as a discovery cohort. Every repertoire in the discovery cohort had been generated on one and the same sequencing platform. Donor age, sex, ethnicity and CMV serostatus were collected together with the repertoire data. An early release that covered fewer than 750 HLA-typed donors contained approximately 300 gigabases of sequencing data and some 87 million unique TCR sequences. The study aimed to test whether cataloging public T cell receptors could reveal signatures of past pathogen exposure. In the later analysis, no new phenotypic data were used to find candidate immune exposures; instead, reliance was placed on TCR beta sequences and their occurrence across donors.

A remark on this clone: It has no known antigen specificity. There are no base qualities to consult, and no much larger clone falls within one base.

The cohort comprised 550 to 700 healthy bone marrow donors. At the time of sampling, all cohort members were nominally healthy, though unrecorded immune exposures were likely present. The donor was CMV seropositive and was included in the group of 300 or so seropositive cohort members. Every donor gave a peripheral blood sample, and the peripheral blood mononuclear cells from that sample were used for TCR beta sequencing. The Qiagen DNeasy Blood Extraction Kit was used to extract genomic DNA from the blood cell samples. General conclusions and limits of the study: A further reported finding was that TCR beta sequences accurately predicted the HLA-A and HLA-B alleles for most subjects in the first cohort. According to the authors, the approach could potentially be generalized to other disease states and immunological phenotypes. An earlier analysis of some 590 of the donors showed that most TCR beta V segments appeared in productive rearrangements either about 90% or about 30% of the time, which broadly matched IMGT annotations. Immune exposure information for the cohort was limited to CMV serostatus. In a later genetic analysis, a missense DCLRE1C variant was associated with V-gene and J-gene trimming of TCR beta chains, and the association was replicated in an independent cohort. Sequencing depth was assumed to be roughly uniform across donors in the presence/absence analyses, though that assumption may not hold. Compared with equally common non-associated chains, HLA-associated TCR beta chains in a later analysis were more clonally expanded and had lower generation probabilities. Fewer than 20 rarely observed V segments, including chromosome 9 orphons, were excluded from the earlier analysis of some 590 of the donors because counts were too low. Cytomegalovirus status was reported to be diagnosed by the classifier with high specificity and sensitivity in both the original and validation cohorts. Because some donors lacked HLA typing at each locus, the association tests relied only on the typed subset. In a later analysis, most CMV-associated TCR beta chains were found to appear HLA-restricted, with HLA associations seemingly driven largely by CMV exposure. Because the 87-base-pair reads could not distinguish some IMGT-functional V segments, including TRBV6-2 and TRBV6-3, those segments were excluded. A total of 150 to 200 TCR beta chains were listed by the study as associated with cytomegalovirus. Correlated functional status among segregating V segments might be attributable to linkage disequilibrium, but an unknown experimental factor could not be ruled out. In a later analysis, several top co-occurrence clusters were reported to appear linked to parvovirus B19, influenza, CMV and Epstein-Barr virus. According to a later analysis, TCR association rates differed among HLA loci, with DRB1 alleles showing the most associated TCRs and HLA-C alleles showing the fewest. Assigning TCR associations to individual alleles was difficult when HLA alleles, especially DR and DQ, strongly co-occurred. Most TCR sequences were observed very rarely across donors, whereas some public TCRs were present in many individuals. Specific HLA alleles were associated with about 17,000 TCR beta sequences at a false discovery rate of 0.05 in a later analysis. In vitro tests confirmed that a few of the cytomegalovirus-associated TCR beta chains recognize cytomegalovirus antigens. A group of highly shared sequence variants was considered likely to be a technical artifact of the sequencing pipeline. The cohort was sequenced for TCR beta chains only, and without alpha or paired-chain data the features that could be detected were limited. In a later genetic analysis, fewer N-insertions in productive TCRs were reported among donors in an Asian-associated ancestry cluster than the roughly 700-donor mean.

Trimming removed 3 bases from V and 8 bases from J; the gene matches leave 6 bases unexplained. Spanning cysteine to phenylalanine, the CDR3 consists of 13 amino acids. Solely the CDR3 DNA is kept, with 39 bases framed from the first base. CDR1 and CDR2, per the germline V gene, are KGHSH and LQKENI. Libraries were constructed by the immunoSEQ multiplex PCR assay. A mixture of 60 forward primers for TCR Vbeta segments and 13 reverse primers for TCR Jbeta segments was used in the multiplex PCR. The CDR3 region of rearranged TCR beta genes was amplified from genomic DNA by a multiplex PCR assay. The Illumina HiSeq System was used to sequence the amplified TCR beta libraries as 87-base-pair reads. Per the original workflow: In a later analysis, some 80 million unique TCR beta chains were counted across the roughly 670 repertoires, and roughly 10 million of these chains were shared by at least two donors. Raw reads were error-corrected and collapsed into unique sequences with a nearest-neighbor algorithm that merged closely related sequences to remove PCR and sequencing errors. Alignment of CDR3 sequences to IMGT reference sequences was used to assign V, D and J gene segments. For a sequence to be retained, at least a six-nucleotide match to both a V gene segment and a J gene segment was required. Rearrangements were called productive when the CDR3 lacked stop codons and stayed in frame with V and J; all others were non-productive. Following IMGT convention, CDR3 was defined as the stretch from the second conserved V-encoded cysteine to the conserved J-encoded phenylalanine. In an earlier analysis of approximately 500 of the donors, sequences lacking an unambiguous match to a single V gene segment were excluded. An earlier analysis of around 600 of the donors classified V segments as functional when productive rearrangements were above 56.7% and as segregating when the standard deviation between donors was above 5%. A statistical classification framework was built to diagnose cytomegalovirus status from the catalog of TCR beta chain sequences. In a later analysis, V and J genes were assigned by comparing TCR nucleotide sequences against IMGT/GENE-DB human TR gene sequences. The TCRdist pipeline was used in a later analysis to assign CDR3 sequences and most-parsimonious VDJ recombination scenarios. In a later analysis, each TCR beta chain was defined by its CDR3 amino acid sequence together with its V-gene family, and reads lacking a unique V-gene family were excluded. As a way to deal with suspected cross-contamination and a sequencing artifact, a later analysis dropped under 600 nucleotide sequences that were highly shared and had low generation probability. In a later analysis, a clonal expansion index for each public chain was calculated from normalized within-repertoire ranks of inferred template counts. In a later analysis, generation probabilities were computed with a VDJ recombination model fitted to out-of-frame rearrangements, and the resulting probabilities were checked against IGoR. Hypergeometric tests were used in a later analysis to score TCR-TCR, TCR-HLA and TCR-CMV co-occurrence, with a repertoire-size bias correction applied to the TCR pairs. A later analysis estimated false discovery rates by permuting HLA or CMV assignments 20 times. In a later analysis, co-occurring TCRs were grouped using DBSCAN, with TCRdist sequence similarity added in when clustering inside HLA-allele-positive subsets. Repertoires with fewer than 30,000 or more than 120,000 public chains, plus five repertoires with anomalous nucleotide sharing, were excluded from co-occurrence clustering. Drawn from immuneACCESS, this table holds only the in-frame rearrangements with V and J called that TCRdb kept. Clones are partly lost; checked studies trace under half to an unresolved V gene and leave the rest unexplained. That table gives V, J and clone size, and the DNA gave D and trimming. The sample table contains 120,000 or so clones; only one count was recorded for approximately 72% of them. 9% to 9.5% of the sample comes from the top ten.

Sequencing was done on a sample of PBMCs. The rearranged segments are TRBV18 and TRBJ1-2, with 7 middle bases fitting TRBD1. The receptor was isolated from a woman between 50 and 59 years old in good health and CMV-seropositive. The CDR3 corresponds to CASSPLTGDGYTF. The DNA reads TGTGCCAGCTCACCCCTCACAGGGGACGGCTACACCTTC.